This T cell receptor beta chain is from a study of cytomegalovirus exposure and HLA in healthy donors. Study results and limitations: In vitro, three CMV-associated chains proved specific for CMV antigens.

The CDR3 spans 14 residues. J was trimmed by 2 bases and V by 3 bases; bases with no gene match: 5. Germline V CDR1 and CDR2: SGHRS, YFSETQ. Primers: 60 Vbeta forward and 13 Jbeta reverse. The method was immunoSEQ multiplex PCR; TCRdb's version includes in-frame clones alone and lacks a portion of them. The sample has about 150,000 clones, around 79% seen once; the top ten hold around 7.2%. Turning to this clone: The antigen is not known.

This chain connects TRBV5-1 to TRBJ2-7, with TRBD2 matching 7 bases. This clonotype was sampled from a man in his thirties or forties in good health and CMV-seropositive. The sample was PBMCs. CDR3 DNA: TGCGCCAGCAGCTCTGGGCTAGCGGCCTACGAGCAGTACTTC. Translation: CASSSGLAAYEQYF.